The 23 T cell receptor beta chains in this list originate from one sample, sequenced in a study of blood T cell repertoires in COVID-19. Libraries were prepared by immunoSEQ multiplex PCR; TCRdb keeps only in-frame clonotypes and omits some of them. Of about 36,000 clones in the sample, about three quarters are singletons; the top ten hold 2%. Material for sequencing was peripheral blood. The receptors here all came from a man aged 55 to 70 with active COVID-19.

This rearrangement joins TRBV18 to TRBJ2-5, with 7 bases lining up with TRBD2. CDR1 is KGHSH and CDR2 is LQKENI in the germline V gene. The CDR3 consists of 15 residues. J lost 5 bases, V lost 2 bases, and 8 bases had no gene match. CDR3 DNA sequence: TGTGCCAGCTCACCAGGGAGGGGCGGCGAGGAGACCCAGTACTTC. Translating it yields CASSPGRGGEETQYF.

The J gene is TRBJ1-2, the V gene TRBV5-6; D gene ambiguous. The CDR3 consists of 13 residues. The V and J ends lost 7 bases and 0 bases respectively, with 10 bases between them. CDR1 and CDR2 (germline): SGHDT, YYEEEE. The CDR3 sequence is CASWEGSNYGYTF. In DNA form, the CDR3 reads TGTGCCAGCTGGGAGGGTTCTAACTATGGCTACACCTTC.

This chain connects TRBV18 to TRBJ2-7; TRBD1 matches 11 bases. Germline trimming cut 0 bases from V and 2 bases from J; bases unmatched to any gene: 0. Germline V CDR1 and CDR2: KGHSH, LQKENI. CDR3 length equals 15 residues. The CDR3 coding sequence is TGTGCCAGCTCACCACCGGGACAGGGGGCCTACGAGCAGTACTTC. Encoded protein: CASSPPGQGAYEQYF.

This clone was seen only once. The V gene is TRBV28, the J gene TRBJ2-4, with D possibly TRBD1 on 6 matching bases. The germline gives CDR1 MDHEN, CDR2 SYDVKM. The CDR3 is made up of 18 amino acids. Trimming left V 4 bases short and J 6 bases short, with 25 bases between. The CDR3: CASSSLRQVGSVGNIQYF. DNA of the CDR3: TGTGCCAGCAGTTCTCTTCGACAGGTGGGGAGTGTAGGAAACATTCAGTACTTC.

The gene calls are TRBV19 and TRBJ2-1, with D maybe TRBD1 (6 bases). Germline assignment: CDR1 LNHDA and CDR2 SQIVND (reference sequence). The V end was cut by 4 bases, the J end by 0 bases, with 16 bases between. The CDR3 loop spans 17 amino acids. The CDR3 reads CASSTPPWGHSYNEQFF. The CDR3, as DNA: TGTGCCAGTAGTACACCTCCCTGGGGGCACTCCTACAATGAGCAGTTCTTC.

This clone is a singleton in its sample. V gene TRBV28 combines with J gene TRBJ2-3; possibly TRBD2 for D (6 bases). From germline, CDR1 is MDHEN and CDR2 SYDVKM. Trimming pared 8 bases from V and 6 bases from J, leaving 24 bases between. The CDR3 covers 16 residues. The CDR3 sequence is CASQPASGGWGDTQYF. CDR3 nucleotides: TGTGCCAGCCAACCAGCGTCCGGGGGTTGGGGCGATACGCAGTATTTT.

V is TRBV28 and J is TRBJ1-3; no clear D gene. V shed 8 bases and J shed 7 bases, with 9 bases lying between them. The CDR3 has 11 residues. Germline V gene lookup returns CDR1 MDHEN and CDR2 SYDVKM. CDR3 nucleotides: TGTGCCAGCCTACAGAAGAACACCATATATTTT. This codes for CASLQKNTIYF.

J is TRBJ2-7 and V is TRBV19, with 7 bases lining up with TRBD1. Germline loops: CDR1 LNHDA, CDR2 SQIVND (reference sequence). J gave up 4 bases and V 3 bases, and 6 bases lay outside the gene matches. CDR3 length: 14 amino acids. CDR3 nucleotides: TGTGCCAGTAGTATGGAAGGGGGCGCTTACGAGCAGTACTTC. This sequence encodes CASSMEGGAYEQYF.

J is TRBJ2-7 and V is TRBV6-6, with D possibly matching TRBD1 (5 bases). Germline lookup yields CDR1 MNHNY and CDR2 SVGAGI (reference sequence). V lost 5 bases to trimming and J lost 3 bases, with 17 bases between them. CDR3 length: 15 amino acids. The CDR3 bases are TGTGCCAGCAGTCTAAGTCAGGGAAGTGGCTACGAGCAGTACTTC. It is translated as CASSLSQGSGYEQYF.

This clone showed up just once. The rearrangement links TRBV28 to TRBJ1-2, with 11 bases matching TRBD1. The CDR3 length is 17 residues. Germline assignment: CDR1 MDHEN and CDR2 SYDVKM. Trimming cost V 1 base and J 4 bases; bases outside gene matches: 8. DNA for the CDR3: TGTGCCAGCAGTTTATCCTCGGGACAGGGGGGGGCCTATGGCTACACCTTC. This encodes CASSLSSGQGGAYGYTF.

The CDR3 DNA reads as TGTGCCAGCAGCCACCGGGGGGGCCGAGTGGATGAGCAGTTCTTC. As protein: CASSHRGGRVDEQFF. This chain connects TRBV13 to TRBJ2-1; 8 positions agree with TRBD2. The ends lost 5 bases at V and 8 bases at J; junction bases unmatched: 11. The CDR3 length is 15 residues. The germline gives CDR1 PRHDT, CDR2 FYEKMQ (reference sequence).

The chain uses TRBV7-8 and TRBJ2-1; 11 nucleotides match TRBD2. The J segment lost 0 bases and the V segment lost 5 bases, leaving 9 bases of the junction unmatched. The CDR3 length is 18 residues. From germline, CDR1 is SGHVS and CDR2 FQNEAQ. CDR3 bases: TGTGCCAGCAGCGCACTCGGGACTAGCGGTAGCTCCTACAATGAGCAGTTCTTC. This codes for CASSALGTSGSSYNEQFF.

This rearrangement joins TRBV25-1 to TRBJ2-3, with 9 bases aligning to TRBD1. V shed 6 bases and J 4 bases; nucleotides not matched to a gene: 11. CDR3 length: 16 amino acids. Per the germline V gene, CDR1 is MGHDK and CDR2 is SYGVNS. The CDR3 region is CASRLTGQGISDTQYF. For the CDR3, the DNA is TGTGCCAGCAGACTTACGGGACAGGGTATTTCAGATACGCAGTATTTT.

V and J are TRBV14 and TRBJ2-3; tentatively, D is TRBD1 (5 bases). Germline assignment: CDR1 SGHDN and CDR2 FVKESK. V lost 3 bases and J lost 3, with 16 bases in between. There are 16 residues in the CDR3. The CDR3: CASSHRVALGTDTQYF. CDR3 DNA sequence: TGTGCCAGCAGCCACAGGGTGGCATTGGGTACAGATACGCAGTATTTT.

This sequence joins TRBV6-5 and TRBJ1-1; D is undetermined. Trimming took 7 bases from V and 4 from J, leaving 16 bases between them. Germline CDR1 reads MNHEY; CDR2 reads SVGAGI. The CDR3 is made up of 14 amino acids. This CDR3 reads CASTLKLAGTEAFF. In DNA form, the CDR3 reads TGTGCCAGCACTCTCAAGCTGGCGGGCACTGAAGCTTTCTTT.

The chain has TRBV7-9 and TRBJ1-1, with D maybe TRBD1 (6 bases). CDR1 is SEHNR, CDR2 FQNEAQ, per germline (reference sequence). Trimming left V 5 bases short and J 0 bases short, with 10 bases between. This CDR3 is built from 14 residues. The CDR3, as DNA: TGTGCCAGCAGCCCACAGGGTATGAACACTGAAGCTTTCTTT. Amino acids: CASSPQGMNTEAFF.

This clone was found a few times. This rearrangement joins TRBV4-3 to TRBJ2-1, with 7 positions matching TRBD2. CDR1 LGHNA and CDR2 YSLEER come from the germline V gene. V lost 1 base to trimming and J lost 4 bases; unmatched junction nucleotides: 7. The CDR3 length is 16 residues. The CDR3 DNA reads TGCGCCAGCAGCCAAGGTTACGGGGACTATTACAATGAGCAGTTCTTC. Translated: CASSQGYGDYYNEQFF.

The genes are TRBV12-3 or TRBV12-4 and TRBJ1-2; 7 bases are shared with TRBD1. Trimming cost V 5 bases and J 6 bases; bases outside gene matches: 3. The CDR3 length is 12 residues. For the CDR3, the DNA is TGTGCCAGCAGTCCAGACAGGGATGGCTACACCTTC. It codes for CASSPDRDGYTF.

This chain uses TRBV29-1 with TRBJ1-2, with 7 positions matching TRBD1. The V and J ends lost 5 bases and 2 bases, in that order; junction bases with no gene match: 2. Per germline, CDR1 SQVTM and CDR2 ANQGSEA. The CDR3 contains 12 residues. The CDR3 spells CSVPGQNYGYTF. CDR3 DNA: TGCAGCGTTCCGGGACAGAACTATGGCTACACCTTC.

The chain recombines TRBV11-2 with TRBJ2-1; the match to TRBD2 covers 8 bases. Germline trimming cut 7 bases from V and 6 bases from J; bases unmatched to any gene: 11. Germline V gene sequence: CDR1 SGHAT, CDR2 FQNNGV. The CDR3 loop spans 15 amino acids. The CDR3 DNA is TGTGCCAGCACCCGTCGAACTAGCGGCCCCAATGAGCAGTTCTTC. It yields the protein CASTRRTSGPNEQFF.

The rearrangement uses TRBV6-5 and TRBJ2-7, with 12 bases matching TRBD2. The V segment lost 2 bases and the J segment 3 bases; nucleotides outside the gene matches: 5. CDR3 size: 16 residues. CDR1 and CDR2 (germline): MNHEY, SVGAGI. The CDR3 sequence is CASSYTTSGGNYEQYF. In DNA, the CDR3 is TGTGCCAGCAGTTACACAACTAGCGGGGGGAACTACGAGCAGTACTTC.

V usage is TRBV13 and J usage is TRBJ2-7; TRBD2 aligns across 10 bases. From germline, CDR1 is PRHDT and CDR2 FYEKMQ (reference sequence). Germline trimming cut 1 base from V and 3 bases from J; bases unmatched to any gene: 6. The CDR3 totals 16 residues. This CDR3 is CASSLESRTSGYEQYF. The CDR3 DNA is TGTGCCAGCAGCTTAGAGTCCCGGACTAGCGGCTACGAGCAGTACTTC.

Note on this clone: The junction differs from germline at one of its ends, possibly a read error. This chain links TRBV6-1 with TRBJ1-1; D might be TRBD1 (5 bases). This CDR3 comprises 13 residues. The germline V gene has CDR1 MNHNS and CDR2 SASEGT. CDR3 DNA: TGTGCCAGCAGTGAAGGTTGGGGCAGGCTAGGAACGTTT. As protein: CASSEGWGRLGTF.